This T cell receptor (beta chain) was identified in a study of T cells in Graves' hyperthyroidism and ophthalmopathy (dated by TCRdb to between 2017 and 2020). Concerning the study at large: Peripheral blood was sampled at the time of initial diagnosis, prior to any treatment. A discovery cohort of around 100 patients, about 40 with Graves' ophthalmopathy and 57 with stable Graves' hyperthyroidism, was used to find distinguishing TCR V-J signatures. Prospective prediction of ophthalmopathy was tested in an independent validation cohort of fewer than 20 hyperthyroidism patients and some 17 patients who later progressed to ophthalmopathy. The roughly 91 discovery patients were randomly divided into training and test sets at a 7:3 ratio. In several Graves' hyperthyroidism patients, the study also compared T-cell repertoires from thyroid tissue with T-cell repertoires from blood. After blood sampling, hyperthyroidism patients were treated with methimazole at a starting dose of 30 mg daily, and ophthalmopathy patients were treated with high-dose intravenous methylprednisolone. The paper describes TCR Vbeta CDR3 sequencing of 135 peripheral blood samples, made up of around 41 ophthalmopathy patients, roughly 80 hyperthyroidism patients and 17 progressor patients. What the study reported, not specific to this receptor: No statistical method was used to set the sample size in advance, and investigators knew the group allocation. In validation, the model predicted progression to ophthalmopathy with roughly 66% sensitivity and 72.22% specificity, a median of approximately 6.5 months before onset. Most expanded thyroid clonotypes (frequency above 0.001) were also found in blood, which suggests that blood repertoires may mirror thyroid immune responses. A 13 V-J signature model separated ophthalmopathy from stable hyperthyroidism, with about 88% sensitivity and 81% to 82% specificity in cross-validation and 80%/75% in testing.

The CDR3, cysteine through phenylalanine, is 14 amino acids long. The read is trimmed to its CDR3 DNA, 42 bases read in frame from base 1. Trimming takes 0 bases from V and 3 bases from J, and the germline ends sit 6 bases apart. CDR1 KGHDR and CDR2 SFDVKD are derived from the germline V gene. Many counts were recorded for this clonotype. This clone's antigen is unknown. Base qualities were left out, and no much larger clone turns up one base away. A patient counted as having stable Graves' hyperthyroidism if no progression to ophthalmopathy occurred over 18 months of follow-up. Hyperthyroidism patients were aged 18 to 65 years and newly diagnosed, with disease duration of less than 2 months. Patients with uncontrolled infections, other autoimmune diseases, pregnancy or lactation were excluded. Clinical symptoms, serum thyroxine and TRAb, thyroid ultrasound, and orbital computed tomography formed the basis for the diagnoses. PBMCs were separated from roughly 10 ml of fresh peripheral blood using Ficoll-Paque density gradient centrifugation. Total RNA was extracted with Trizol reagent, and quality was checked on an Agilent 2100 Bioanalyzer.

The TCR beta CDR3 regions were amplified from RNA transcripts. The TCR CDR3 was subjected to a first round of RT-PCR using the HTBI primer set and the Qiagen OneStep RT-PCR kit. The libraries were constructed in a second round of multiplex PCR and then size-selected and purified. Libraries were sequenced paired-end with 100 bp reads on an Illumina HiSeq2000. Under the source paper's analysis protocol: SOAPnuke was used to process the raw data, with reads discarded if the reads contained adapters or uncalled bases, had a mean Phred below 15, or lacked an exact constant-primer or identifier match. COPE v1.2.5 was used to merge the high-quality paired reads, and each unique nucleotide sequence was defined as a clonotype. MiTCR v1.1 was used to align the clonotypes against IMGT TRBV, TRBD and TRBJ reference segments. Only V-J combinations with frequency above 0.0001, covering about 99% of repertoires, were analysed. A TCS score was defined as the ratio of F50 (clonal expansion) to E x V (chaos), with BLOSUM62-based TCRdist applied between CDR3 peptides within each V-J. Welch's t-statistics and random forest reduced around 550 V-J features to 13, which were used in a naive Bayes classifier (R e1071). TCRdb trimmed public reads at Q25 via fastp, called clones via MiXCR and kept in-frame beta chains. Rows with one shared CDR3 protein collapse into an entry with the most common genes and DNA. In this record, the V and J calls reflect TCRdb's handling and not the investigators' own analysis. Across this sample there are under 800,000 distinct CDR3 sequences, with roughly 15% seen only once. Together, the top ten hold roughly a tenth of the sample.

This sequence was found in a woman aged 18 to 35 with Graves' hyperthyroidism. The source material was blood. The chain joins TRBV24-1 to TRBJ2-3, with no reliable assignment of the D segment. The CDR3 protein: CATSDLGPTDTQYF. In nucleotides, the sequence is TGTGCCACCAGTGATTTGGGCCCGACAGATACGCAGTATTTT.